The rows below give T cell receptor beta chains drawn from one sample of a study of shared clonotypes between healthy human individuals. Data came from immunoSEQ multiplex PCR; TCRdb stores just in-frame clones and leaves some out. The repertoire includes 2.3 million or so clones, over 90% of them detected once, and 0.3% to 0.4% sits in the top ten. Sequences were obtained from naive CD4+ T cells from PBMCs. The receptor source for this set is a young man in good health. Some clones in this sample may be carry-over from other donors' samples. The CDR3 runs from the conserved cysteine through the conserved F or W. D genes are given only for firm matches. Rows give clone size only sometimes, using once, few, many, or a class for an expanded clone.

v_gene: TRBV28; d_gene: -; j_gene: TRBJ2-1; abundance: -; CDR3aa: CASSQGLPNEQFF; CDR3nt: TGTGCCAGCAGTCAGGGACTTCCCAATGAGCAGTTCTTC
v_gene: TRBV18; d_gene: -; j_gene: TRBJ2-2; abundance: -; CDR3aa: CASSGTTNTGELFF; CDR3nt: TGTGCCAGCTCAGGGACGACGAACACCGGGGAGCTGTTTTTT
v_gene: TRBV28; d_gene: -; j_gene: TRBJ2-1; abundance: once; CDR3aa: CASSAAHKENEQFF; CDR3nt: TGTGCCAGCAGTGCTGCTCACAAGGAAAATGAGCAGTTCTTC
v_gene: TRBV11-1; d_gene: TRBD2; j_gene: TRBJ2-1; abundance: -; CDR3aa: CASSPGTSGILNEQFF; CDR3nt: TGTGCCAGCAGCCCCGGGACTAGCGGAATACTAAATGAGCAGTTCTTC
v_gene: TRBV4-2; d_gene: TRBD2; j_gene: TRBJ2-5; abundance: once; CDR3aa: CASSKRLLAGQETQYF; CDR3nt: TGTGCCAGCAGCAAACGGTTACTAGCGGGACAAGAGACCCAGTACTTC
v_gene: TRBV28; d_gene: -; j_gene: TRBJ1-2; abundance: -; CDR3aa: CASSLQFYGYTF; CDR3nt: TGTGCCAGCAGCTTACAGTTCTATGGCTACACCTTC
v_gene: TRBV5-4; d_gene: -; j_gene: TRBJ1-2; abundance: -; CDR3aa: CASSTGQKYGYTF; CDR3nt: TGTGCCAGCAGCACCGGACAGAAATATGGCTACACCTTC
v_gene: TRBV5-1; d_gene: TRBD1; j_gene: TRBJ1-1; abundance: -; CDR3aa: CASSYNRGYTEAFF; CDR3nt: TGCGCCAGCAGCTATAACAGGGGTTACACTGAAGCTTTCTTT
v_gene: TRBV2; d_gene: -; j_gene: TRBJ1-4; abundance: -; CDR3aa: CARSSAGATSGEKLFF; CDR3nt: TGTGCCAGATCCTCGGCGGGTGCAACCAGCGGTGAAAAACTGTTTTTT
v_gene: TRBV7-3; d_gene: TRBD1; j_gene: TRBJ2-3; abundance: -; CDR3aa: CASSLRDRGREDTQYF; CDR3nt: TGTGCCAGCAGCTTAAGGGACAGGGGGCGAGAAGATACGCAGTATTTT
v_gene: TRBV27; d_gene: -; j_gene: TRBJ1-1; abundance: -; CDR3aa: CASSFNRDNTEAFF; CDR3nt: TGTGCCAGCAGTTTTAATAGGGACAACACTGAAGCTTTCTTT
v_gene: TRBV19; d_gene: -; j_gene: TRBJ1-1; abundance: -; CDR3aa: CASSIAPSQTEAFF; CDR3nt: TGTGCCAGTAGTATAGCCCCGTCGCAGACTGAAGCTTTCTTT
v_gene: TRBV7-2; d_gene: -; j_gene: TRBJ2-5; abundance: -; CDR3aa: CASSLVGGGRGETQYF; CDR3nt: TGTGCCAGCAGCTTAGTTGGCGGGGGCAGGGGAGAGACCCAGTACTTC
v_gene: TRBV5-1; d_gene: -; j_gene: TRBJ1-2; abundance: -; CDR3aa: CASSLGQDDGYTF; CDR3nt: TGCGCCAGCAGCTTGGGACAAGATGATGGCTACACCTTC
v_gene: TRBV28; d_gene: -; j_gene: TRBJ1-2; abundance: -; CDR3aa: CASSLGPIYGYTF; CDR3nt: TGTGCCAGCAGTTTAGGGCCGATTTATGGCTACACCTTC
v_gene: TRBV7-9; d_gene: -; j_gene: TRBJ1-2; abundance: once; CDR3aa: CASSLSLGGYTF; CDR3nt: TGTGCCAGCAGCCTCTCCTTGGGGGGCTACACCTTC
v_gene: TRBV18; d_gene: -; j_gene: TRBJ2-7; abundance: -; CDR3aa: CASSPDSSRPLSYEQYF; CDR3nt: TGTGCCAGCTCACCAGATTCAAGCAGGCCGCTATCCTACGAGCAGTACTTC
v_gene: TRBV19; d_gene: -; j_gene: TRBJ2-7; abundance: few; CDR3aa: CASSTQGTSVYEQYF; CDR3nt: TGTGCCAGTAGCACACAGGGCACTAGCGTTTACGAGCAGTACTTC
v_gene: TRBV7-6; d_gene: -; j_gene: TRBJ2-3; abundance: -; CDR3aa: CASSLVTGGSTDTQYF; CDR3nt: TGTGCCAGCAGCTTAGTAACCGGAGGGAGCACAGATACGCAGTATTTT
v_gene: TRBV28; d_gene: -; j_gene: TRBJ2-7; abundance: -; CDR3aa: CASSRKGSGLGEQYF; CDR3nt: TGTGCCAGCAGTAGAAAGGGTAGCGGCCTGGGCGAGCAGTACTTC
v_gene: TRBV6-6; d_gene: -; j_gene: TRBJ1-2; abundance: -; CDR3aa: CASRLPGENYGYTF; CDR3nt: TGTGCCAGCAGATTACCGGGGGAGAACTATGGCTACACCTTC
v_gene: TRBV5-1; d_gene: -; j_gene: TRBJ2-1; abundance: -; CDR3aa: CASSPAPGSSYNEQFF; CDR3nt: TGCGCCAGCAGCCCCGCCCCGGGGAGCTCCTACAATGAGCAGTTCTTC
v_gene: TRBV5-1; d_gene: TRBD1; j_gene: TRBJ2-2; abundance: -; CDR3aa: CASSPQGANTGELFF; CDR3nt: TGCGCCAGCAGCCCACAGGGGGCGAATACCGGGGAGCTGTTTTTT
v_gene: TRBV7-9; d_gene: -; j_gene: TRBJ2-2; abundance: -; CDR3aa: CASSQRDTGELFF; CDR3nt: TGTGCCAGCAGCCAAAGAGACACCGGGGAGCTGTTTTTT
v_gene: TRBV6-6; d_gene: -; j_gene: TRBJ1-3; abundance: few; CDR3aa: CASSSRDSGNTIYF; CDR3nt: TGTGCCAGCAGTTCCCGGGATTCTGGAAACACCATATATTTT
v_gene: TRBV28; d_gene: TRBD1; j_gene: TRBJ2-2; abundance: -; CDR3aa: CASSLSDRGKPNTGELFF; CDR3nt: TGTGCCAGCAGTTTATCTGACAGGGGAAAACCGAACACCGGGGAGCTGTTTTTT
v_gene: TRBV5-1; d_gene: TRBD1; j_gene: TRBJ1-2; abundance: -; CDR3aa: CASSPSGGSNYGYTF; CDR3nt: TGCGCCAGCAGCCCTTCAGGGGGTTCTAACTATGGCTACACCTTC
v_gene: TRBV5-4; d_gene: TRBD2; j_gene: TRBJ2-1; abundance: -; CDR3aa: CASSLKFPGGFRNNEQFF; CDR3nt: TGTGCCAGCAGCTTGAAATTTCCGGGGGGATTTAGGAACAATGAGCAGTTCTTC
v_gene: TRBV11-3; d_gene: -; j_gene: TRBJ2-7; abundance: -; CDR3aa: CASSLAPTYEQYF; CDR3nt: TGTGCCAGCAGCTTAGCCCCCACCTACGAGCAGTACTTC
v_gene: TRBV9; d_gene: -; j_gene: TRBJ2-3; abundance: -; CDR3aa: CASSVAKVLTDTQYF; CDR3nt: TGTGCCAGCAGCGTAGCTAAGGTACTCACAGATACGCAGTATTTT
v_gene: TRBV5-6; d_gene: -; j_gene: TRBJ2-7; abundance: -; CDR3aa: CASRRTESSYEQYF; CDR3nt: TGTGCCAGCAGAAGGACAGAGAGCTCCTACGAGCAGTACTTC
v_gene: TRBV19; d_gene: -; j_gene: TRBJ1-1; abundance: -; CDR3aa: CASTRMAAVPEAFF; CDR3nt: TGTGCCAGTACCCGAATGGCAGCCGTACCTGAAGCTTTCTTT
v_gene: TRBV5-4; d_gene: TRBD1; j_gene: TRBJ2-7; abundance: -; CDR3aa: CASSFSGFTGDEQYF; CDR3nt: TGTGCCAGCAGCTTTTCCGGTTTCACAGGGGACGAGCAGTACTTC
v_gene: TRBV6-5; d_gene: TRBD2; j_gene: TRBJ2-1; abundance: -; CDR3aa: CASTTSGSYNEQFF; CDR3nt: TGTGCCAGCACGACTAGCGGATCCTACAATGAGCAGTTCTTC
v_gene: TRBV6-6; d_gene: TRBD2; j_gene: TRBJ2-1; abundance: -; CDR3aa: CASRPARGYNEQFF; CDR3nt: TGTGCCAGCCGGCCAGCGCGGGGGTACAATGAGCAGTTCTTC
v_gene: TRBV29-1; d_gene: TRBD1; j_gene: TRBJ2-7; abundance: -; CDR3aa: CSVGQGIYEQYF; CDR3nt: TGCAGCGTTGGACAGGGTATCTACGAGCAGTACTTC
v_gene: TRBV30; d_gene: -; j_gene: TRBJ1-1; abundance: -; CDR3aa: CAWSFSNSEAFF; CDR3nt: TGTGCCTGGAGTTTCTCCAACTCTGAAGCTTTCTTT
v_gene: TRBV4-1; d_gene: -; j_gene: TRBJ1-4; abundance: -; CDR3aa: CASSQSGFGEKLFF; CDR3nt: TGCGCCAGCAGCCAATCGGGCTTTGGTGAAAAACTGTTTTTT
v_gene: TRBV10-3; d_gene: TRBD1; j_gene: TRBJ1-1; abundance: -; CDR3aa: CAIGDSTGGTEAFF; CDR3nt: TGTGCCATTGGAGACTCGACAGGGGGCACTGAAGCTTTCTTT
v_gene: TRBV5-1; d_gene: TRBD1; j_gene: TRBJ2-1; abundance: -; CDR3aa: CASSLAGGRRFNEQFF; CDR3nt: TGCGCCAGCAGCTTAGCAGGGGGACGGAGATTCAATGAGCAGTTCTTC
v_gene: TRBV29-1; d_gene: -; j_gene: TRBJ2-5; abundance: -; CDR3aa: CSAPGTSSGETQYF; CDR3nt: TGCAGCGCCCCCGGGACTTCCTCTGGGGAGACCCAGTACTTC
v_gene: TRBV7-9; d_gene: TRBD1; j_gene: TRBJ2-5; abundance: -; CDR3aa: CASSLMGTGGSQETQYF; CDR3nt: TGTGCCAGCAGCCTAATGGGGACAGGGGGTAGCCAAGAGACCCAGTACTTC
v_gene: TRBV5-1; d_gene: -; j_gene: TRBJ2-3; abundance: once; CDR3aa: CASSLASSVSTDTQYF; CDR3nt: TGCGCCAGCAGCTTGGCCTCTAGCGTCTCCACAGATACGCAGTATTTT
v_gene: TRBV5-1; d_gene: -; j_gene: TRBJ2-1; abundance: -; CDR3aa: CASSFGGTPNEQFF; CDR3nt: TGCGCCAGCAGCTTTGGGGGGACACCCAATGAGCAGTTCTTC
v_gene: TRBV4-3; d_gene: -; j_gene: TRBJ1-2; abundance: -; CDR3aa: CASSQDDGATYTF; CDR3nt: TGCGCCAGCAGCCAAGACGATGGCGCCACTTACACCTTC
v_gene: TRBV28; d_gene: -; j_gene: TRBJ1-2; abundance: -; CDR3aa: CASSPPGLTNYGYTF; CDR3nt: TGTGCCAGCAGTCCCCCGGGACTGACTAACTATGGCTACACCTTC
v_gene: TRBV10-3; d_gene: -; j_gene: TRBJ2-7; abundance: -; CDR3aa: CAIREGGEGPTEQYF; CDR3nt: TGTGCCATCAGGGAGGGCGGTGAGGGGCCGACGGAGCAGTACTTC
v_gene: TRBV9; d_gene: -; j_gene: TRBJ1-5; abundance: -; CDR3aa: CASSVGGSINQPQHF; CDR3nt: TGTGCCAGCAGCGTAGGGGGCAGCATCAATCAGCCCCAGCATTTT
v_gene: TRBV11-2; d_gene: TRBD2; j_gene: TRBJ2-1; abundance: -; CDR3aa: CASSLGTQLAKHNEQFF; CDR3nt: TGTGCCAGCAGCTTAGGTACTCAACTAGCGAAACACAATGAGCAGTTCTTC
v_gene: TRBV18; d_gene: -; j_gene: TRBJ2-1; abundance: -; CDR3aa: CASSPPTYNEQFF; CDR3nt: TGTGCCAGCTCACCACCGACCTACAATGAGCAGTTCTTC
v_gene: TRBV28; d_gene: -; j_gene: TRBJ1-2; abundance: -; CDR3aa: CASSSSDRGDYGYTF; CDR3nt: -
v_gene: TRBV7-3; d_gene: -; j_gene: TRBJ1-2; abundance: -; CDR3aa: CASSLGPANYGYTF; CDR3nt: TGTGCCAGCAGCTTGGGACCAGCTAACTATGGCTACACCTTC
v_gene: TRBV7-2; d_gene: -; j_gene: TRBJ2-7; abundance: -; CDR3aa: CASSLDGLAHYEQYF; CDR3nt: TGTGCCAGCAGCTTAGATGGTCTAGCACACTACGAGCAGTACTTC
v_gene: TRBV9; d_gene: -; j_gene: TRBJ2-7; abundance: -; CDR3aa: CASSVDSGDEQYF; CDR3nt: TGTGCCAGCAGCGTAGATTCAGGGGACGAGCAGTACTTC
v_gene: TRBV20-1; d_gene: -; j_gene: TRBJ2-1; abundance: -; CDR3aa: CSAQTTGDEFF; CDR3nt: TGCAGTGCCCAGACTACGGGGGACGAGTTCTTC